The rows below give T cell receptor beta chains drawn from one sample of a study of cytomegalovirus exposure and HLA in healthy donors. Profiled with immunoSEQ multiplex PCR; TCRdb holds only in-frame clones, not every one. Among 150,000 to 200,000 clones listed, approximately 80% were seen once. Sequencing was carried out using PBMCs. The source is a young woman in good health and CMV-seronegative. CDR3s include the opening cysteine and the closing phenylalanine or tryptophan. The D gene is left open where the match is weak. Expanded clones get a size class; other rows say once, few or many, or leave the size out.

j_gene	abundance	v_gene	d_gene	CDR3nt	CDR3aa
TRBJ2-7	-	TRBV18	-	TGTGCCAGCTCACAGGGCGGAGGGTTGCTTGCCGAGCAGTACTTC	CASSQGGGLLAEQYF
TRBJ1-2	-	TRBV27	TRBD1	TGTGCCAGCAGTTATTCGGGACAGGGTTATGGCTACACCTTC	CASSYSGQGYGYTF
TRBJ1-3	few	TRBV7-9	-	TGTGCCAGCAGCTTAATTGGACAGCCTGGAAACACCATATATTTT	CASSLIGQPGNTIYF
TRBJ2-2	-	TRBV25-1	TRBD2	TGTGCCAGCAAAGCTAGCGGGAGGAACACCGGGGAGCTGTTTTTT	CASKASGRNTGELFF
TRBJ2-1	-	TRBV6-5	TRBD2	TGTGCCAGCAGAAAGGAGCGGGGGGCCTACAATGAGCAGTTCTTC	CASRKERGAYNEQFF
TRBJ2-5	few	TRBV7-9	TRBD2	TGTGCCACAGAGACTAGCGGGAGGCAAGAGACCCAGTACTTC	CATETSGRQETQYF
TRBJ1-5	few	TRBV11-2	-	TGTGCCAGCAGCACAGCGAAATGGGCCTCAGGGCAGCCCCAGCATTTT	CASSTAKWASGQPQHF
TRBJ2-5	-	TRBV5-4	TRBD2	TGTGCCAGCAGCGCGGGGGGGGGACAGAAACAAGAGACCCAGTACTTC	CASSAGGGQKQETQYF
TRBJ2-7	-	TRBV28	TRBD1	TGTGCCAGCACGGGACAGGCAGGTGGGGGTGGGCAGTGGTACGAGCAGTACTTC	CASTGQAGGGGQWYEQYF
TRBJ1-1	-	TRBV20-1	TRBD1	TGCAGGGCTGAACAGGGGTTCGAAGCTTTCTTT	CRAEQGFEAFF
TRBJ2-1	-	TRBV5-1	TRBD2	TGCGCCAGCAGCTTCGGACTAGCGGGAATCAATGAGCAGTTCTTC	CASSFGLAGINEQFF